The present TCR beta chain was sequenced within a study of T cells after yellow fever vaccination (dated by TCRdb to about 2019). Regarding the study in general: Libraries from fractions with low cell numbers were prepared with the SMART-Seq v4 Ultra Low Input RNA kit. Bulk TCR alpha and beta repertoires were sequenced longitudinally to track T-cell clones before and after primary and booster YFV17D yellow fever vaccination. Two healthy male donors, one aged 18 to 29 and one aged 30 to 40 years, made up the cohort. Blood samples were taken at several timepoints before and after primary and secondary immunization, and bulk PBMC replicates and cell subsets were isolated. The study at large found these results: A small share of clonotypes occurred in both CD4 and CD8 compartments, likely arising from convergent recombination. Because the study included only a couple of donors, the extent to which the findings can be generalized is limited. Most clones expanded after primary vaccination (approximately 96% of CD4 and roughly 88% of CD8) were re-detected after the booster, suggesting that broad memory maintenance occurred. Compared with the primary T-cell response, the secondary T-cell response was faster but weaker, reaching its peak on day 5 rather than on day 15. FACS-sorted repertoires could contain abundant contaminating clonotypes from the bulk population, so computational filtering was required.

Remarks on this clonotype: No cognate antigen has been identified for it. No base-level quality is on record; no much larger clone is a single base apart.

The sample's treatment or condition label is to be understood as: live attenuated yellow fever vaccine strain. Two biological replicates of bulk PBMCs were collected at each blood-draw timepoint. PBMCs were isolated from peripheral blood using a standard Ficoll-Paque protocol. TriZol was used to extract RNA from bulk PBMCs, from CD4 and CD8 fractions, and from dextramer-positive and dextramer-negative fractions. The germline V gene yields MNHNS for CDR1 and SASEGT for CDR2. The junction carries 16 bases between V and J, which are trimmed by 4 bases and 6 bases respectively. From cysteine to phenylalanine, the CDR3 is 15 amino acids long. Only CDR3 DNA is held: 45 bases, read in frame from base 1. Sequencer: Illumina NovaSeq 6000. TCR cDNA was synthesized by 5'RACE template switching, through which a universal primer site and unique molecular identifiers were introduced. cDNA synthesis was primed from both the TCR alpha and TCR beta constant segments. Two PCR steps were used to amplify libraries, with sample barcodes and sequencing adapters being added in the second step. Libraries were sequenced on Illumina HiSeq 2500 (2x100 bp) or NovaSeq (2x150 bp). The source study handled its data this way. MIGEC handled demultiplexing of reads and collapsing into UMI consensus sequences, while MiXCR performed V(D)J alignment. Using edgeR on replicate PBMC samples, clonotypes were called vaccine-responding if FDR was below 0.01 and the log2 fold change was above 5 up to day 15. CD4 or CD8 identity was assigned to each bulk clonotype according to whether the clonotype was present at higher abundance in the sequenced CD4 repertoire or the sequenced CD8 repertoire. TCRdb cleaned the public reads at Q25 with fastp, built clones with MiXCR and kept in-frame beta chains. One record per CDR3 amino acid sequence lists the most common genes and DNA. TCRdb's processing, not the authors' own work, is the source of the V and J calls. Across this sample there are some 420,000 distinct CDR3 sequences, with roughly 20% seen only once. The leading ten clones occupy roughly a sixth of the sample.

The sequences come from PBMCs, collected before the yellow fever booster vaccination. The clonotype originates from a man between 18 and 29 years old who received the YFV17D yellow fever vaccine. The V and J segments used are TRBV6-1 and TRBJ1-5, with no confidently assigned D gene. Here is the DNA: TGTGCCAGCAGTGCGCAACCCGGGCATAGTCAGCCCCAGCATTTT. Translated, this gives CASSAQPGHSQPQHF.